These T cell receptor beta chains were read from a single sample in a study of cytotoxic CD8 clonotypes in ibrutinib-treated CLL. TCRdb's table, derived via immunoSEQ multiplex PCR, lists solely in-frame clones and lacks some. The table has around 310,000 clones, roughly 85% seen once. Sequenced material: PBMCs, taken before ibrutinib treatment. Source of these receptors: a human donor with chronic lymphocytic leukemia. CDR3s include the opening cysteine and the closing phenylalanine or tryptophan. D genes are given only for firm matches. Only part of the rows carry a size: once, few, many, or a class if the clone is expanded.

>-|-|TRBJ2-5|TRBV11-3
CASSLDRDGTQYF
TGTGCCAGCAGCTTAGACAGGGATGGGACCCAGTACTTC
>-|once|TRBJ1-1|TRBV28
CASSWGGNTEAFF
TGTGCCAGCAGCTGGGGGGGAAACACTGAAGCTTTCTTT
>-|-|TRBJ2-7|TRBV7-9
CASSLALDEQYF
TGTGCCAGCAGCTTAGCGTTGGACGAGCAGTACTTC
>-|-|TRBJ2-7|TRBV10-3
CAISEFGDYEQYF
TGTGCCATCAGTGAGTTTGGGGATTACGAGCAGTACTTC
>-|-|TRBJ1-3|TRBV9
CASSVEVSPSTIYF
TGTGCCAGCAGCGTAGAAGTCAGCCCCAGCACCATATATTTT
>-|-|TRBJ1-3|TRBV5-4
CASSLAGLAGNTIYF
TGTGCCAGCAGCTTGGCTGGGCTCGCTGGAAACACCATATATTTT
>-|-|TRBJ2-7|TRBV11-2
CASSLSVGGPAYEQYF
TGTGCCAGCAGCCTAAGTGTGGGGGGCCCTGCCTACGAGCAGTACTTC
>-|-|TRBJ2-3|TRBV15
CATSRELGVTDTQYF
TGTGCCACCAGCAGAGAGCTAGGGGTAACGGATACGCAGTATTTT
>-|once|TRBJ1-1|TRBV15
CATRRGQMNTEAFF
TGTGCCACCAGGAGAGGACAGATGAACACTGAAGCTTTCTTT
>-|once|TRBJ2-3|TRBV4-2
CASSQDRGGDTQYF
TGTGCCAGCAGCCAAGATCGGGGCGGAGATACGCAGTATTTT
>-|-|TRBJ1-3|TRBV28
CASTLGRLHFSGNTIYF
TGTGCCAGCACCCTGGGGCGGCTTCACTTCTCTGGAAACACCATATATTTT
>-|-|TRBJ1-1|TRBV2
CASSEGLTEAFF
TGTGCCAGCAGTGAGGGTTTAACTGAAGCTTTCTTT
>-|-|TRBJ2-1|TRBV4-2
CASSQIAPGNEQFF
TGTGCCAGCAGCCAAATTGCCCCTGGGAATGAGCAGTTCTTC
>TRBD1|few|TRBJ1-5|TRBV29-1
CSVRGQGDQPQHF
TGCAGCGTTCGGGGACAGGGCGATCAGCCCCAGCATTTT
>TRBD1|-|TRBJ2-7|TRBV5-6
CASSWGQGSHEQYF
TGTGCCAGCAGCTGGGGACAGGGTAGCCACGAGCAGTACTTC
>TRBD2|-|TRBJ2-1|TRBV29-1
CSVEVLLAGVDEQFF
TGCAGCGTTGAAGTACTACTAGCGGGAGTAGATGAGCAGTTCTTC
>TRBD2|-|TRBJ2-3|TRBV5-4
CASSSGGLAGGFGDTQYF
TGTGCCAGCAGCTCGGGTGGACTAGCGGGGGGATTTGGAGATACGCAGTATTTT
>-|-|TRBJ2-2|TRBV6-5
CASTKTAPGTGELFF
TGTGCCAGCACCAAGACCGCTCCGGGGACCGGGGAGCTGTTTTTT
>TRBD1|-|TRBJ2-3|TRBV25-1
CASSDRGVGTQYF
TGTGCCAGCAGCGACAGGGGGGTCGGTACGCAGTATTTT
>-|-|TRBJ1-5|TRBV5-3
CARSRGENQPQHF
TGTGCCAGAAGCCGGGGCGAGAATCAGCCCCAGCATTTT
>-|-|TRBJ1-1|TRBV9
CASSVYSMNTEAFF
TGTGCCAGCAGCGTATACAGCATGAACACTGAAGCTTTCTTT
>TRBD1|-|TRBJ2-7|TRBV9
CASSVVAGTGGSYEQYF
TGTGCCAGCAGCGTAGTTGCCGGGACAGGAGGCTCCTACGAGCAGTACTTC
>-|few|TRBJ2-5|TRBV18
CASSPPYSGETQYF
TGTGCCAGCTCACCACCCTACAGCGGAGAGACCCAGTACTTC
>-|-|TRBJ2-3|TRBV7-9
CASSPGTILTDTQYF
TGTGCCAGCAGCCCCGGGACAATCCTCACAGATACGCAGTATTTT
>-|-|TRBJ1-2|TRBV6-6
CASLGFDYGYTF
TGTGCCAGCTTGGGGTTCGACTATGGCTACACCTTC
>-|-|TRBJ2-7|TRBV7-2
CASSPRTTLGEQYF
TGTGCCAGCAGCCCCCGGACGACCCTGGGCGAGCAGTACTTC
>TRBD1|once|TRBJ2-2|TRBV19
CASRKDRERSGGELFF
TGTGCCAGTAGAAAGGACAGGGAACGATCTGGCGGGGAGCTGTTTTTT
>TRBD1|-|TRBJ2-5|TRBV5-4
CASSFTGEETQYF
TGTGCCAGCAGCTTCACAGGGGAGGAGACCCAGTACTTC